A selection of T cell receptor beta chains follows, all from one sample in a study of shared clonotypes between healthy human individuals. Sequencing used immunoSEQ multiplex PCR; TCRdb keeps in-frame clones, though not all of them. The sample comprises roughly 1,800,000 clones, approximately 94% of which are singletons, and roughly 1% rests with the top ten. The specimen sequenced was naive CD8+ T cells sorted from blood. These receptors were collected from a man younger than 35 in good health. CDR3s include the opening cysteine and the closing phenylalanine or tryptophan. The order of the fields is clone size, D gene, CDR3 length, V gene, J gene, CDR3 protein, CDR3 DNA. The D gene is left open where the match is weak. Clone size is given for some rows only: seen once, a few or many times, or a class if the clone is expanded.

abundance: .
d_gene: .
len: 13
v_gene: TRBV4-3
j_gene: TRBJ1-2
CDR3aa: CASSQGVNYGYTF
CDR3nt: TGCGCCAGCAGCCAGGGAGTTAACTATGGCTACACCTTC

abundance: .
d_gene: .
len: 13
v_gene: TRBV9
j_gene: TRBJ2-7
CDR3aa: CASSVGTEYEQYF
CDR3nt: TGTGCCAGCAGCGTCGGGACGGAGTACGAGCAGTACTTC

abundance: .
d_gene: TRBD2
len: 16
v_gene: TRBV6-1
j_gene: TRBJ2-7
CDR3aa: CASSASYSGSGFEQYF
CDR3nt: TGTGCCAGCAGTGCGTCTTATAGCGGGAGTGGATTCGAGCAGTACTTC

abundance: .
d_gene: .
len: 14
v_gene: TRBV5-8
j_gene: TRBJ2-7
CDR3aa: CASSLDGSSYEQYF
CDR3nt: TGTGCCAGCAGCTTGGACGGGAGTTCCTACGAGCAGTACTTC

abundance: once
d_gene: TRBD2
len: 15
v_gene: TRBV29-1
j_gene: TRBJ2-2
CDR3aa: CSVAAASGGTGELFF
CDR3nt: TGCAGCGTTGCCGCGGCTAGCGGGGGTACCGGGGAGCTGTTTTTT

abundance: .
d_gene: .
len: 12
v_gene: TRBV2
j_gene: TRBJ1-5
CDR3aa: CASSGAGQPQHF
CDR3nt: TGTGCCAGCAGCGGAGCGGGTCAGCCCCAGCATTTT

abundance: .
d_gene: TRBD1
len: 14
v_gene: TRBV7-9
j_gene: TRBJ2-7
CDR3aa: CASSSRDRSDEQYF
CDR3nt: TGTGCCAGCAGCTCCCGGGACAGGTCCGACGAGCAGTACTTC

abundance: once
d_gene: .
len: 17
v_gene: TRBV11-2
j_gene: TRBJ1-4
CDR3aa: CASSLGGGWGLNEKLFF
CDR3nt: TGTGCCAGCAGCTTAGGAGGCGGGTGGGGACTTAATGAAAAACTGTTTTTT

abundance: .
d_gene: TRBD1
len: 14
v_gene: TRBV27
j_gene: TRBJ1-5
CDR3aa: CASSVQGSNQPQHF
CDR3nt: TGTGCCAGCAGTGTACAGGGGAGCAATCAGCCCCAGCATTTT

abundance: .
d_gene: .
len: 16
v_gene: TRBV29-1
j_gene: TRBJ1-1
CDR3aa: CSVERGIGGPTTEAFF
CDR3nt: TGCAGCGTTGAACGGGGGATCGGGGGGCCCACCACTGAAGCTTTCTTT

abundance: .
d_gene: TRBD1
len: 16
v_gene: TRBV4-3
j_gene: TRBJ2-1
CDR3aa: CASSQDRDEWNNEQFF
CDR3nt: TGCGCCAGCAGCCAGGACAGGGATGAGTGGAACAATGAGCAGTTCTTC

abundance: .
d_gene: .
len: 13
v_gene: TRBV27
j_gene: TRBJ2-7
CDR3aa: CASKYGEWGEQYF
CDR3nt: TGTGCCAGCAAGTACGGGGAATGGGGCGAGCAGTACTTC

abundance: .
d_gene: .
len: 15
v_gene: TRBV7-2
j_gene: TRBJ2-7
CDR3aa: CASSLEGGGTYEQYF
CDR3nt: TGTGCCAGCAGCTTAGAGGGGGGAGGGACCTACGAGCAGTACTTC

abundance: .
d_gene: .
len: 16
v_gene: TRBV13
j_gene: TRBJ1-2
CDR3aa: CASSLEPKGFNYGYTF
CDR3nt: TGTGCCAGCAGCTTAGAACCTAAAGGGTTTAACTATGGCTACACCTTC

abundance: .
d_gene: TRBD2
len: 14
v_gene: TRBV7-9
j_gene: TRBJ2-7
CDR3aa: CASSRQRGADEQYF
CDR3nt: TGTGCCAGCAGCCGTCAGCGGGGGGCGGACGAGCAGTACTTC

abundance: .
d_gene: .
len: 17
v_gene: TRBV5-1
j_gene: TRBJ2-1
CDR3aa: CASSPWGWQLTDNEQFF
CDR3nt: TGCGCCAGCAGCCCTTGGGGGTGGCAACTAACCGACAATGAGCAGTTCTTC

abundance: few
d_gene: .
len: 12
v_gene: TRBV5-6
j_gene: TRBJ2-7
CDR3aa: CASSLDDYEQYF
CDR3nt: TGTGCCAGCAGCTTGGACGACTACGAGCAGTACTTC

abundance: once
d_gene: .
len: 13
v_gene: TRBV28
j_gene: TRBJ2-5
CDR3aa: CASALELQETQYF
CDR3nt: TGTGCCAGCGCCTTAGAGTTACAAGAGACCCAGTACTTC

abundance: .
d_gene: TRBD2
len: 15
v_gene: TRBV9
j_gene: TRBJ2-3
CDR3aa: CASSVGAGVGDTQYF
CDR3nt: TGTGCCAGCAGCGTAGGGGCGGGAGTGGGAGATACGCAGTATTTT

abundance: .
d_gene: .
len: 13
v_gene: TRBV7-9
j_gene: TRBJ1-2
CDR3aa: CASSLESNYGYTF
CDR3nt: TGTGCCAGCAGCTTAGAGTCTAACTATGGCTACACCTTC

abundance: .
d_gene: .
len: 12
v_gene: TRBV27
j_gene: TRBJ2-1
CDR3aa: CASCNGDNEQFF
CDR3nt: TGTGCCAGCTGCAACGGCGACAATGAGCAGTTCTTC

abundance: .
d_gene: TRBD2
len: 16
v_gene: TRBV11-2
j_gene: TRBJ2-7
CDR3aa: CASSRTSGTVSYEQYF
CDR3nt: TGTGCCAGCAGCCGGACTAGCGGGACGGTCTCCTACGAGCAGTACTTC

abundance: few
d_gene: .
len: 12
v_gene: TRBV19
j_gene: TRBJ1-2
CDR3aa: CASKIGFYGYTF
CDR3nt: TGTGCCAGTAAGATTGGATTCTATGGCTACACCTTC

abundance: .
d_gene: .
len: 12
v_gene: TRBV13
j_gene: TRBJ1-6
CDR3aa: CASSLENSPLHF
CDR3nt: TGTGCCAGCAGCTTAGAGAATTCACCCCTCCACTTT

abundance: .
d_gene: .
len: 18
v_gene: TRBV27
j_gene: TRBJ1-5
CDR3aa: CASSLPLPRADSNQPQHF
CDR3nt: TGTGCCAGCAGTCTCCCACTCCCCCGGGCCGATAGCAATCAGCCCCAGCATTTT

abundance: .
d_gene: .
len: 13
v_gene: TRBV27
j_gene: TRBJ2-1
CDR3aa: CASSFGRGNEQFF
CDR3nt: TGTGCCAGCAGTTTCGGGAGAGGGAATGAGCAGTTCTTC

abundance: .
d_gene: TRBD2
len: 16
v_gene: TRBV28
j_gene: TRBJ2-1
CDR3aa: CASSLGATSEYNEQFF
CDR3nt: TGTGCCAGCAGTTTAGGGGCTACTAGCGAGTACAATGAGCAGTTCTTC

abundance: .
d_gene: .
len: 17
v_gene: TRBV7-8
j_gene: TRBJ2-7
CDR3aa: CASSPPSVGGPSYEQYF
CDR3nt: TGTGCCAGCAGCCCCCCTAGCGTGGGGGGGCCTTCCTACGAGCAGTACTTC

abundance: .
d_gene: .
len: 14
v_gene: TRBV27
j_gene: TRBJ2-1
CDR3aa: CASSLRGPYNEQFF
CDR3nt: TGTGCCAGCAGTTTACGCGGCCCCTACAATGAGCAGTTCTTC

abundance: .
d_gene: TRBD2
len: 19
v_gene: TRBV7-8
j_gene: TRBJ2-7
CDR3aa: CASSSPPGLAGGPSYEQYF
CDR3nt: TGTGCCAGCAGCTCCCCTCCGGGACTAGCGGGAGGGCCGTCCTACGAGCAGTACTTC

abundance: .
d_gene: .
len: 15
v_gene: TRBV4-3
j_gene: TRBJ1-1
CDR3aa: CASSRRAGGADEAFF
CDR3nt: TGCGCCAGCAGCCGAAGGGCGGGGGGGGCAGATGAAGCTTTCTTT

abundance: .
d_gene: TRBD1
len: 17
v_gene: TRBV4-3
j_gene: TRBJ2-3
CDR3aa: CASSQGIQGAFTDTQYF
CDR3nt: TGCGCCAGCAGCCAAGGCATACAGGGGGCTTTCACAGATACGCAGTATTTT

abundance: once
d_gene: TRBD2
len: 14
v_gene: TRBV28
j_gene: TRBJ2-3
CDR3aa: CASNGGLVTDTQYF
CDR3nt: TGTGCCAGCAATGGGGGACTAGTCACAGATACGCAGTATTTT

abundance: .
d_gene: TRBD1
len: 15
v_gene: TRBV19
j_gene: TRBJ2-5
CDR3aa: CASSIWTGEQETQYF
CDR3nt: TGTGCCAGTAGTATCTGGACAGGAGAACAAGAGACCCAGTACTTC

abundance: .
d_gene: .
len: 15
v_gene: TRBV10-1
j_gene: TRBJ2-1
CDR3aa: CASSESVDPSWEQFF
CDR3nt: TGCGCCAGCAGTGAGTCGGTGGATCCCTCATGGGAGCAGTTCTTC

abundance: .
d_gene: TRBD1
len: 15
v_gene: TRBV10-1
j_gene: TRBJ2-7
CDR3aa: CASSEGTGKSYEQYF
CDR3nt: TGCGCCAGCAGTGAAGGGACAGGGAAATCCTACGAGCAGTACTTC

abundance: .
d_gene: .
len: 11
v_gene: TRBV27
j_gene: TRBJ1-1
CDR3aa: CASRGLTEAFF
CDR3nt: TGTGCCAGCAGGGGGCTCACTGAAGCTTTCTTT

abundance: .
d_gene: .
len: 17
v_gene: TRBV4-3
j_gene: TRBJ1-2
CDR3aa: CASSLQTGLQEGYGYTF
CDR3nt: TGCGCCAGCAGCCTACAGACGGGACTCCAAGAGGGCTATGGCTACACCTTC

abundance: .
d_gene: .
len: 10
v_gene: TRBV29-1
j_gene: TRBJ1-3
CDR3aa: CSVLSDTIYF
CDR3nt: TGCAGCGTTTTGTCGGACACCATATATTTT

abundance: .
d_gene: .
len: 12
v_gene: TRBV6-5
j_gene: TRBJ2-5
CDR3aa: CATRGSQETQYF
CDR3nt: TGTGCCACCCGGGGGAGCCAAGAGACCCAGTACTTC

abundance: .
d_gene: TRBD2
len: 16
v_gene: TRBV11-3
j_gene: TRBJ2-1
CDR3aa: CASSLSPAGALDEQFF
CDR3nt: TGTGCCAGCAGCTTAAGTCCAGCGGGAGCTTTGGATGAGCAGTTCTTC

abundance: .
d_gene: .
len: 13
v_gene: TRBV27
j_gene: TRBJ1-2
CDR3aa: CASSLEGFSGYTF
CDR3nt: TGTGCCAGCAGTTTAGAGGGATTTAGTGGCTACACCTTC